These 30 T cell receptor beta chains originate from one sample sequenced in a study of CD8 T cells in ankylosing spondylitis. TCRdb analysed the 5' RACE reads with MiXCR anew, one entry per CDR3 protein. Among about 240,000 distinct CDR3 sequences listed, approximately 7.6% were seen once. The specimen sequenced was blood, either unsorted or a sorted T cell fraction (not recorded which). These TCRs come from a female donor with ankylosing spondylitis or in good health (not recorded which).

This clonotype has ten or more counts. The chain links TRBV29-1 to TRBJ2-7; TRBD2 might be the D (5 bases). Germline V CDR1 and CDR2: SQVTM, ANQGSEA. There are 11 residues in the CDR3. Trimming took off 4 bases at V and 7 bases at J, with 11 bases between the two ends. The CDR3 DNA reads TGCAGCGTTGCCTCGGGCGGGGAGCAGTACTTC. Residues: CSVASGGEQYF.

This clonotype was observed at least ten times. The chain joins TRBV5-6 to TRBJ2-1; maybe TRBD2 (6 bases). Trimming cost V 0 bases and J 7 bases, with 14 bases left between them. The CDR3 has 15 residues. The germline V gene has CDR1 SGHDT and CDR2 YYEEEE. The CDR3 coding sequence is TGTGCCAGCAGCTTGGGGAGGGGACCGAGAAATGAGCAGTTCTTC. Its translation: CASSLGRGPRNEQFF.

This clonotype appeared many times. The chain couples TRBV2 to TRBJ2-1, with D possibly TRBD2 on 6 matching bases. V was cut by 5 bases and J by 1 base, with 12 bases left in between. The germline gives CDR1 SNHLY, CDR2 FYNNEI. The CDR3 sequence is 15 residues long. The CDR3 reads CASSYTGGSYNEQFF. CDR3 DNA: TGTGCCAGCAGTTATACCGGGGGTTCCTACAATGAGCAGTTCTTC.

The rearrangement links TRBV28 to TRBJ1-1; D gene ambiguous. CDR1 and CDR2 (germline): MDHEN, SYDVKM. The CDR3 has 15 amino acids. Trimming shortened V by 3 bases and J by 0 bases, and 11 bases separated the two germline ends. The CDR3 loop reads CASSFFSGMNTEAFF. CDR3 bases: TGTGCCAGCAGTTTTTTCTCCGGCATGAACACTGAAGCTTTCTTT.

This clonotype has a count of ten or more. This sequence joins TRBV12-3 or TRBV12-4 and TRBJ1-1, with TRBD1 as a possible D gene (6 bases). Trimming took 7 bases from V and 4 from J, leaving 25 bases between them. There are 17 residues in the CDR3. CDR3 region: CASTKGEGSTIGTEAFF. CDR3 in DNA: TGTGCCAGCACTAAGGGGGAGGGCTCTACGATAGGCACTGAAGCTTTCTTT.

This clonotype was detected ten times or more. The gene calls are TRBV25-1 and TRBJ2-2; D is undetermined. CDR1 is MGHDK and CDR2 is SYGVNS in the germline V gene. CDR3 length: 11 amino acids. With 6 bases removed from V and 4 bases from J, the gap between germline ends came to 3 bases. The CDR3 DNA sequence: TGTGCCAGCAGGGTCACCGGGGAGCTGTTTTTT. Protein: CASRVTGELFF.

Ten or more counts support this clonotype. The V gene is TRBV12-3 or TRBV12-4, the J gene TRBJ2-7; 7 bases are shared with TRBD1. The CDR3 runs to 14 residues. The ends lost 7 bases at V and 2 bases at J; junction bases unmatched: 8. As DNA, the CDR3 is TGTGCCAGCAACCCGACAGGGCAGGCCTACGAGCAGTACTTC. Protein: CASNPTGQAYEQYF.

This clonotype occurred many times. The chain combines TRBV4-2 with TRBJ1-6; unclear D gene. The CDR3 is made up of 17 amino acids. Germline V gives CDR1 LGHNA, CDR2 YNFKEQ. The V end lost 4 bases, the J end lost 7 bases, and 20 bases lay between the germline ends. This CDR3 is CASSPRSREAGNSPLHF. CDR3 nucleotide sequence: TGTGCCAGCAGCCCCAGGTCGAGGGAAGCGGGAAATTCACCCCTCCACTTT.

This clonotype was detected many times. The chain carries TRBV6-2 or TRBV6-3 and TRBJ2-1, with 8 bases matching TRBD1. The trim removed 10 bases at V and 6 bases at J, leaving 8 bases unmatched. This CDR3 spans 13 amino acids. Germline V gives CDR1 MNHEY, CDR2 SVGEGT. CDR3 loop: CATGQGWSNEQFF. As DNA, the CDR3 is TGTGCCACCGGACAGGGTTGGAGCAATGAGCAGTTCTTC.

Only a few counts were recorded for this clonotype. V and J are TRBV12-3 or TRBV12-4 and TRBJ2-5, with TRBD1 as a possible D gene (6 bases). The ends were cut back, 3 bases at V and 7 bases at J, with 9 bases in the middle. The CDR3 has 12 residues. The CDR3 DNA is TGTGCCAGCAGTTTTAGGGGGAGGACCCAGTACTTC. It specifies CASSFRGRTQYF.

The chain joins TRBV20-1 to TRBJ2-7, with 9 nucleotides matching TRBD2. The CDR3 extends over 16 amino acids. Trimming cost V 0 bases and J 5 bases; bases outside gene matches: 11. Germline V gene sequence: CDR1 DFQATT, CDR2 SNEGSKA (reference sequence). The CDR3 sequence is CSARDQGSGRGDEQYF. The CDR3 bases are TGCAGTGCTAGAGATCAGGGTAGCGGGAGAGGAGACGAGCAGTACTTC.

This clonotype has a count of ten or more. The chain combines TRBV7-9 with TRBJ2-5, with no clear D. Trimming took 5 bases from V and 5 from J, leaving 6 bases between them. Germline CDR1 SEHNR, CDR2 FQNEAQ (reference sequence). The CDR3 has 11 residues. CDR3 loop: CASSPRETQYF. CDR3 in DNA: TGTGCCAGCAGCCCCCGGGAGACCCAGTACTTC. The variable domain in full, with the rest retrieved from reference TRBV7-9 and TRBJ2-5, is DTGVSQNPRHKITKRGQNVTFRCDPISEHNRLYWYRQTLGQGPEFLTYFQNEAQLEKSRLLSDRFSAERPKGSFSTLEIQRTEQGDSAMYLCASSPRETQYFGPGTRLLVL.

This clonotype was recorded only once. V gene TRBV11-2 combines with J gene TRBJ2-7, with 7 bases matching TRBD2. The germline gives CDR1 SGHAT, CDR2 FQNNGV. CDR3 length: 14 amino acids. Trimming took 5 bases from V and 5 from J; bases not matched to a gene: 9. This CDR3 is CASSNPGTTNEQYF. The DNA for the CDR3 is TGTGCCAGCAGCAACCCCGGGACTACCAACGAGCAGTACTTC.

Many counts were recorded for this clonotype. The chain couples TRBV7-2 to TRBJ2-6; weak D call: TRBD2 (5 bases). This CDR3 is 13 amino acids long. Germline CDR1 and CDR2: SGHTA and FQGNSA. The V gene lost 9 bases and the J gene lost 4 bases, with 10 bases spanning the gap. The chain's CDR3 is CASSVTGANVLTF. The CDR3 nucleotides read TGTGCCAGTAGCGTTACCGGGGCCAACGTCCTGACTTTC.

This clonotype has ten or more counts. The V gene is TRBV9, the J gene TRBJ2-1; no clear D. The CDR3 is 15 amino acids. The germline V gene has CDR1 SGDLS and CDR2 YYNGEE. V lost 0 bases and J 0 bases, leaving 7 bases between the germline ends. The CDR3 coding sequence is TGTGCCAGCAGCGTAGACCCCTTCTCCTACAATGAGCAGTTCTTC. Protein sequence: CASSVDPFSYNEQFF.

This clonotype has a count of ten or more. In DNA, the CDR3 is TGCGCCAGCAGCTTGTTGGGACAGGGTTTAGAGACCCAGTACTTC. This gives the protein CASSLLGQGLETQYF. The chain recombines TRBV5-1 with TRBJ2-5, with 9 nucleotides matching TRBD1. Looked up from germline, CDR1 is SGHRS and CDR2 is YFSETQ. V dropped 1 base and J dropped 4; count of bases not matched to a gene: 5. The length of the CDR3 is 15 residues. Full variable domain (rest looked up from reference TRBV5-1 and TRBJ2-5): KAGVTQTPRYLIKTRGQQVTLSCSPISGHRSVSWYQQTPGQGLQFLFEYFSETQRNKGNFPGRFSGRQFSNSRSEMNVSTLELGDSALYLCASSLLGQGLETQYFGPGTRLLVL.

This clonotype was detected a few times. The J gene is TRBJ2-3, the V gene TRBV7-2; TRBD2 matches at 9 bases. The germline CDR1 and CDR2 sequences are SGHTA and FQGNSA. The CDR3 consists of 17 residues. Trimming cost V 5 bases and J 2 bases; bases outside gene matches: 11. The CDR3 nucleotides are TGTGCCAGCAGCCCAGCCCCGACTAGCGGCTCCACAGATACGCAGTATTTT. Translation gives CASSPAPTSGSTDTQYF.

This clonotype was counted ten times or more. The CDR3 DNA sequence: TGCAGTGCTAGAGAGACTAGCGGAGTGCAGTACTTC. Translation gives CSARETSGVQYF. V and J are TRBV20-1 and TRBJ2-7, with 9 bases fitting TRBD2. Trimming cost V 0 bases and J 9 bases; bases outside gene matches: 3. CDR1 and CDR2 from the germline V gene are DFQATT and SNEGSKA (reference sequence). The CDR3 has 12 residues.

The sample holds many counts of this clonotype. The chain has TRBV20-1 and TRBJ2-5; the match to TRBD1 covers 12 bases. V was pared by 5 bases and J by 5 bases, with 6 bases of the junction left unmatched. Germline values: CDR1 DFQATT, CDR2 SNEGSKA (reference sequence). This CDR3 is 14 amino acids long. This chain's CDR3 is CSAPGQGARETQYF. CDR3 in DNA: TGCAGTGCTCCGGGACAGGGGGCAAGGGAGACCCAGTACTTC.

This clonotype was found many times. The chain combines TRBV20-1 with TRBJ2-7, with 11 bases that match TRBD1. Unmatched junction bases numbered 3, after V lost 5 bases and J lost 3 bases. CDR1 and CDR2 (germline): DFQATT, SNEGSKA (reference sequence). The CDR3 runs 13 residues. Written as DNA, the CDR3 is TGCAGTGCTTCCGGGACAGGGGGCTACGAGCAGTACTTC. Residues: CSASGTGGYEQYF.

This clonotype was picked up many times. The CDR3 loop is CSARDGPRTNTGELFF. As DNA, the CDR3 is TGCAGTGCTAGAGATGGGCCCAGGACGAACACCGGGGAGCTGTTTTTT. The chain is built from TRBV20-1 and TRBJ2-2; D unclear. CDR1 is DFQATT and CDR2 is SNEGSKA in the germline V gene (reference sequence). The germline V and J ends were trimmed by 0 bases and 0 bases, with 11 bases remaining between them. The CDR3 runs to 16 residues.

This clonotype has a count of ten or more. The chain employs TRBV20-1 and TRBJ2-1; 8 nucleotides line up with TRBD2. This CDR3 is 15 amino acids long. The trim removed 1 base at V and 4 bases at J, leaving 6 bases unmatched. CDR1 and CDR2 (germline): DFQATT, SNEGSKA (reference sequence). CDR3 sequence reads: CSARGRASGYNEQFF. In DNA form, the CDR3 reads TGCAGTGCTAGAGGGAGGGCTAGCGGGTACAATGAGCAGTTCTTC.

The table lists this clonotype with many counts. The chain carries TRBV3-1 and TRBJ1-1; D gene ambiguous. The CDR3 loop spans 15 amino acids. Germline assignment: CDR1 LGHDT and CDR2 YNNKEL (reference sequence). The germline V and J ends were trimmed by 1 base and 4 bases, with 13 bases remaining between them. CDR3 residues: CASSQVQVVGTEAFF. CDR3 DNA: TGTGCCAGCAGCCAAGTTCAGGTGGTGGGCACTGAAGCTTTCTTT.

This chain connects TRBV7-2 to TRBJ2-2; no clear D gene. The V and J ends lost 3 bases and 0 bases respectively, with 8 bases between them. CDR3 length equals 15 residues. Germline V gene data show CDR1 as SGHTA and CDR2 as FQGNSA. The CDR3 protein is CASSLKVSNTGELFF. The CDR3 DNA is TGTGCCAGCAGCTTGAAAGTCTCGAACACCGGGGAGCTGTTTTTT.

This clonotype was seen many times. The CDR3 bases are TGTGCCAGCAGTCGAGGGGCAGGGGTTGAAGCTTTCTTT. This encodes CASSRGAGVEAFF. The chain combines TRBV5-6 with TRBJ1-1, with a tentative D call TRBD1 (6 bases). The CDR3 loop spans 13 amino acids. Germline-derived CDR1 and CDR2 are SGHDT and YYEEEE. Trimming cost V 5 bases and J 7 bases, with 15 bases left between them.

The chain uses TRBV7-2 and TRBJ2-1; D might be TRBD1 or TRBD2, each matching 5 bases. Germline V gene lookup returns CDR1 SGHTA and CDR2 FQGNSA. V was pared by 1 base and J by 8 bases, with 15 bases between. CDR3 length equals 15 residues. The CDR3 here is CASSLEPGPVDEQFF. CDR3 DNA sequence: TGTGCCAGCAGCTTAGAACCGGGGCCGGTCGATGAGCAGTTCTTC. Filled out from reference TRBV7-2 and TRBJ2-1, the complete variable domain reads GAGVSQSPSNKVTEKGKDVELRCDPISGHTALYWYRQSLGQGLEFLIYFQGNSAPDKSGLPSDRFSAERTGGSVSTLTIQRTQQEDSAVYLCASSLEPGPVDEQFFGPGTRLTVL.

This clonotype has a count of ten or more. The V call is TRBV20-1, the J call TRBJ1-2, with D unclear. Per the germline V gene, CDR1 is DFQATT and CDR2 is SNEGSKA (reference sequence). This CDR3 spans 13 amino acids. Trimming removed 2 bases at V and 8 bases at J, with 15 bases between. The CDR3 here is CSARIPNRGGYTF. CDR3 DNA sequence: TGCAGTGCTAGAATCCCCAATCGTGGCGGCTACACCTTC.

This clonotype was detected only once. The rearrangement joins TRBV20-1 to TRBJ2-2; perhaps TRBD2 as D (6 bases). The CDR3 totals 14 residues. CDR1 DFQATT and CDR2 SNEGSKA come from the germline V gene (reference sequence). Between the trimmed V and J ends, which lost 5 bases and 2 bases, there was a span of 12 bases. The CDR3 region has the DNA TGCAGTGCTCCCGGGACTCCCAACACCGGGGAGCTGTTTTTT. Protein product: CSAPGTPNTGELFF.

Many counts were recorded for this clonotype. The genes are TRBV4-3 and TRBJ2-1; D possibly matches TRBD1 or TRBD2 (5 bases each). The germline V gene has CDR1 LGHNA and CDR2 YSLEER. The CDR3 runs 17 residues. Trimming stripped 0 bases from V and 9 bases from J, with 21 bases between. The CDR3 DNA reads TGCGCCAGCAGCCAAGACCGGGGACGGATTTCGGGTGGTGAGCAGTTCTTC. Translated, it gives CASSQDRGRISGGEQFF.

A few counts support this clonotype. The gene calls are TRBV7-9 and TRBJ2-7, with a tentative D call TRBD2 (5 bases). The CDR3 runs to 13 residues. Germline V gene sequence: CDR1 SEHNR, CDR2 FQNEAQ (reference sequence). Trimming removed 4 bases from V and 3 bases from J, with 10 bases in between. CDR3 protein: CASSSGNHYEQYF. CDR3 bases: TGTGCCAGCAGCTCCGGGAACCACTACGAGCAGTACTTC.